The 8 T cell receptor beta chains below come from one sample, sequenced in a study of blood T cells in healthy people across ages. Using a J-beta primer mix together with a sample-barcoded 5' primer, a second PCR was run for roughly 7 to 11 cycles. MiXCR was run by TCRdb on the 5' RACE reads, yielding one entry per CDR3 protein. The data show about 1.4 million distinct CDR3 sequences, approximately 63% seen once. Sequenced input: blood. The receptors come from a man between 18 and 29 years old in good health.

The chain is built from TRBV27 and TRBJ2-2; 9 bases map to TRBD2. This CDR3 is 16 amino acids long. The V gene end was trimmed by 0 bases and the J gene end by 6 bases; junction bases not matched to a gene: 5. Germline CDR1 reads MNHEY; CDR2 reads SMNVEV (reference sequence). CDR3 in DNA: TGTGCCAGCAGTTTATCGTGGACTAGCGATTCCGGGGAGCTGTTTTTT. It translates to CASSLSWTSDSGELFF.

The chain joins TRBV20-1 to TRBJ2-1; D is unresolved. Germline assignment: CDR1 DFQATT and CDR2 SNEGSKA (reference sequence). Trimming removed 0 bases at V and 3 bases at J, with 12 bases between. The CDR3 consists of 15 residues. The DNA for the CDR3 is TGCAGTGCTAGAGAGGGTGCTCTAGGCTACAATGAGCAGTTCTTC. Translating gives CSAREGALGYNEQFF.

V gene TRBV2 combines with J gene TRBJ2-1, with TRBD1 as a possible D gene (6 bases). Germline loops: CDR1 SNHLY, CDR2 FYNNEI. V lost 4 bases, J lost 6 bases, and 19 bases lay in between. The CDR3 is made up of 16 amino acids. The CDR3 spells CASSGGVVTQGNEQFF. CDR3 DNA: TGTGCCAGCAGTGGGGGAGTGGTAACACAGGGCAATGAGCAGTTCTTC.

The V call is TRBV5-6, the J call TRBJ1-1; D gene uncertain. V shed 4 bases and J shed 4 bases, with 14 bases lying between them. Per the germline V gene, CDR1 is SGHDT and CDR2 is YYEEEE. This CDR3 has 14 amino acids. The CDR3 coding sequence is TGTGCCAGCAGCCCCGGGATCCCCGGCACTGAAGCTTTCTTT. It is translated as CASSPGIPGTEAFF.

The V gene is TRBV28, the J gene TRBJ2-3; 8 positions match TRBD1. This CDR3 contains 15 residues. J gave up 5 bases and V 6 bases, and 10 bases lay outside the gene matches. The V gene's germline CDR1 is MDHEN and CDR2 SYDVKM. CDR3 region: CASSPWTGLLDTQYF. The CDR3 DNA reads as TGTGCCAGCAGCCCCTGGACAGGGTTGTTAGATACGCAGTATTTT.

This sequence joins TRBV27 and TRBJ1-1; unclear D gene. Germline CDR1 is MNHEY and CDR2 is SMNVEV (reference sequence). Trimming removed 3 bases from V and 6 bases from J, with 11 bases in between. The CDR3 is 13 amino acids. The CDR3 loop reads CASSFSGSSEAFF. As DNA, the CDR3 is TGTGCCAGCAGTTTCAGTGGCTCTTCTGAAGCTTTCTTT.

There are a few counts of this clonotype. This chain links TRBV29-1 with TRBJ2-3, with TRBD2 matching 10 bases. Trimming took 8 bases from V and 0 from J; bases not matched to a gene: 5. CDR1 and CDR2 (germline): SQVTM, ANQGSEA. The CDR3 length is 14 residues. The CDR3 DNA is TGCAGCTTAAGCGGGAGGGCTAGCACAGATACGCAGTATTTT. Amino acids: CSLSGRASTDTQYF.

This chain uses TRBV7-2 with TRBJ1-2, with D perhaps matching TRBD1 (5 bases). Germline CDR1 and CDR2: SGHTA and FQGNSA. Trimming took 5 bases from V and 4 from J, leaving 14 bases between them. CDR3 length: 14 amino acids. CDR3 sequence: CASSPRDGSYGYTF. CDR3 nucleotide sequence: TGTGCCAGCAGCCCCCGGGACGGAAGCTATGGCTACACCTTC.